This T cell receptor beta chain appears in the sequencing data of a study of CD8 T cells in Susac syndrome. Reverse transcription used about 0.45 to 1 ug RNA and random hexamers. Amplification of TCR beta CDR3 spanned 54 Vbeta and 13 Jbeta via immunoSEQ multiplex PCR. MiXCR, applied by TCRdb to the immunoSEQ multiplex PCR reads, yields one record per CDR3 protein. Here the sample spans some 57,000 distinct CDR3 sequences, approximately 90% being singletons. TEMRA cells were FACS-enriched, and CD8+ and CD4+ T cells were isolated negatively. There are 14 residues in the CDR3. Trimming left V 5 bases short and J 3 bases short, with 13 bases between. Per the germline V gene, CDR1 is SEHNR and CDR2 is FQNEAQ (reference sequence).

The rearrangement links TRBV7-9 to TRBJ1-2; D is perhaps TRBD1 (5 bases). Sequencing was performed on CD8+ T cells from PBMCs. This TCR was sampled from a human donor in good health. CDR3 sequence: CASSPASGHYGYTF. In nucleotides, the CDR3 is TGTGCCAGCAGCCCAGCCTCAGGGCACTATGGCTACACCTTC.